A single sample gave rise to the 10 T cell receptor beta chains below, sequenced in a study of T cell clonotyping in hematopoietic cell transplantation. Assay used: immunoSEQ multiplex PCR; TCRdb lists only in-frame clones, some missing. The sample holds approximately 12,000 clones, roughly 76% seen once. The sequences come from peripheral blood mononuclear cells, collected 180 days after allogeneic stem cell transplant. Every receptor here comes from a male patient in his sixties who had an allogeneic stem cell transplant from an unrelated donor, so the T cells may come from the graft donor. Some clones in this sample may be carry-over from other donors' samples.

V and J are TRBV7-2 and TRBJ2-3; D gene unclear. V gave up 11 bases and J gave up 2 bases, with 14 bases separating them. CDR1 is SGHTA and CDR2 is FQGNSA in the germline V gene. The CDR3 spans 13 residues. The CDR3 loop reads CAGRAGNTDTQYF. The DNA for the CDR3 is TGTGCCGGCCGTGCCGGAAACACAGATACGCAGTATTTT. Complete variable domain (other parts from reference TRBV7-2 and TRBJ2-3): GAGVSQSPSNKVTEKGKDVELRCDPISGHTALYWYRQSLGQGLEFLIYFQGNSAPDKSGLPSDRFSAERTGGSVSTLTIQRTQQEDSAVYLCAGRAGNTDTQYFGPGTRLTVL.

This chain uses TRBV6-5 with TRBJ2-5, with D uncertain. The J call may be mistaken, given a closer DNA end match to TRBJ2-7. This CDR3 spans 14 amino acids. Germline V gene lookup returns CDR1 MNHEY and CDR2 SVGAGI. The CDR3, as DNA: TGTGCCAGCAGTTACTCCCCTGGCTCCTACGAGCAGTACTTC. Translation gives CASSYSPGSYEQYF.

CDR3 loop: CASSSPRATNEKLFF. The CDR3 region has the DNA TGTGCCAGCAGCTCGCCCAGGGCAACTAATGAAAAACTGTTTTTT. This chain joins TRBV11-2 and TRBJ1-4; a possible D gene is TRBD1 (5 bases). Germline V CDR1 and CDR2: SGHAT, FQNNGV. CDR3 length: 15 amino acids. V was pared by 4 bases and J by 0 bases, with 9 bases between.

In its sample, this clone was seen a few times. V and J are TRBV19 and TRBJ1-5; TRBD1 aligns across 7 bases. Trimming cost V 3 bases and J 5 bases; bases outside gene matches: 7. CDR1 LNHDA and CDR2 SQIVND come from the germline V gene (reference sequence). This CDR3 is built from 15 residues. The CDR3 bases are TGTGCCAGTAGTATCGACAGGGTAGAAGATCAGCCCCAGCATTTT. This translates into CASSIDRVEDQPQHF.

The chain couples TRBV7-6 to TRBJ2-1, with D possibly TRBD1 on 6 matching bases. Trimming removed 5 bases from V and 0 bases from J, with 11 bases in between. Germline CDR1 SGHVS, CDR2 FNYEAQ. This CDR3 spans 15 amino acids. CDR3 region: CASSLRGSSYNEQFF. In DNA, the CDR3 is TGTGCCAGCAGCCTCAGGGGTAGCTCCTACAATGAGCAGTTCTTC.

This clone was counted once. The chain employs TRBV5-8 and TRBJ2-2; D not certain. Between the trimmed V and J ends, which lost 1 base and 7 bases, there was a span of 5 bases. The CDR3 is 12 residues long. The V gene's germline CDR1 is SGHTS and CDR2 YDEGEE. CDR3 DNA: TGTGCCAGCAGCTTGTTCGACGGGGAGCTGTTTTTT. Its protein is CASSLFDGELFF.

This chain links TRBV29-1 with TRBJ2-5; TRBD1 might be the D (5 bases). With 4 bases removed from V and 7 bases from J, the gap between germline ends came to 13 bases. Germline assignment: CDR1 SQVTM and CDR2 ANQGSEA. The CDR3 has 12 amino acids. Written as DNA, the CDR3 is TGCAGCGTTGGACAGCCCGAGTCGACCCAGTACTTC. It translates to CSVGQPESTQYF.

J is TRBJ2-6 and V is TRBV4-3; D is perhaps TRBD2 (7 bases). The CDR3 contains 16 residues. With 0 bases removed from V and 5 bases from J, the gap between germline ends came to 11 bases. Germline assignment: CDR1 LGHNA and CDR2 YSLEER. CDR3 nucleotides: TGCGCCAGCAGCCAAGATCGGGGGGCCTGGGCCAACGTCCTGACTTTC. Amino acid sequence: CASSQDRGAWANVLTF.

This clone was seen a single time. The rearrangement uses TRBV7-2 and TRBJ2-5; no clear D gene. The CDR3 spans 11 residues. The V gene lost 2 bases and the J gene lost 4 bases, with 2 bases spanning the gap. The V gene's germline CDR1 is SGHTA and CDR2 FQGNSA. CDR3 nucleotides: TGTGCCAGCAGCTTAATAGAGACCCAGTACTTC. It specifies CASSLIETQYF.

The chain couples TRBV6-5 to TRBJ2-7, with D unclear. Trimming shortened V by 5 bases and J by 3 bases, and 14 bases separated the two germline ends. The CDR3 contains 14 residues. Germline CDR1 and CDR2: MNHEY and SVGAGI. CDR3 nucleotides: TGTGCCAGCAGTGTTTCGTACGACGGCTACGAGCAGTACTTC. Residues: CASSVSYDGYEQYF.